This T cell receptor beta chain was observed in a study of T cells in Graves' hyperthyroidism and ophthalmopathy. Regarding the study as a whole: Expanded thyroid clonotypes (above 0.001) were mostly also found in blood.

Amplified TCR beta CDR3 regions came from RNA transcripts. TCR CDR3 regions were first amplified by RT-PCR with HTBI primers. One entry per CDR3 protein, called by TCRdb with MiXCR from the multiplex PCR reads. The table has 700,000 or so distinct CDR3 sequences, over 15% seen once; the top ten hold under 9.5%. There are 13 residues in the CDR3. The ends were cut back, 0 bases at V and 4 bases at J, with 9 bases in the middle. Germline values: CDR1 GTSNPN, CDR2 SVGIG (reference sequence). As concerns this clonotype: Its cognate antigen is unknown.

The TCR sequence derives from a man younger than 30 with Graves' hyperthyroidism. Sequenced: blood. This chain links TRBV30 with TRBJ1-1, with unresolved D. The CDR3 sequence: CAWSVLTATEAFF. For the CDR3, the DNA is TGTGCCTGGAGTGTACTAACAGCCACTGAAGCTTTCTTT.